This T cell receptor beta chain was identified in a study of OX40 agonist ivuxolimab in advanced cancers. Across the whole study: Patients undergoing dose escalation presented with hepatocellular carcinoma, melanoma, renal cell or head and neck cancer. Study conclusions and caveats: Low normalized T-cell clonal expansion was additionally recorded for some nonresponders. In general, CD8+ T cells held more expanded clones than CD4+ did, on average.

Here immunoSEQ multiplex PCR was the method, and the copy in TCRdb shows in-frame clones only, minus some. The sample includes roughly 26,000 clones, around three quarters of them seen just once. As concerns this clone: As yet, its antigen is unknown.

Drawing of blood for sampling happened at baseline, at cycle 4 day 1, and at cycle 7 day 1. The CDR3 spans 14 residues. The V gene's germline CDR1 is SGHTA and CDR2 FQGTGA. V gave up 5 bases and J gave up 6 bases; unmatched junction bases: 7. The chain joins TRBV7-3 to TRBJ2-1; 7 nucleotides line up with TRBD1. This receptor was obtained from an adult with an advanced solid tumor such as melanoma, head and neck, liver or kidney cancer. The sequencing used CD4+ or CD8+ T cells sorted from blood, collected in a trial of the OX40 agonist ivuxolimab. The CDR3 region is CASSRQGSGNEQFF. CDR3 DNA: TGTGCCAGCAGCCGACAGGGATCGGGCAATGAGCAGTTCTTC.